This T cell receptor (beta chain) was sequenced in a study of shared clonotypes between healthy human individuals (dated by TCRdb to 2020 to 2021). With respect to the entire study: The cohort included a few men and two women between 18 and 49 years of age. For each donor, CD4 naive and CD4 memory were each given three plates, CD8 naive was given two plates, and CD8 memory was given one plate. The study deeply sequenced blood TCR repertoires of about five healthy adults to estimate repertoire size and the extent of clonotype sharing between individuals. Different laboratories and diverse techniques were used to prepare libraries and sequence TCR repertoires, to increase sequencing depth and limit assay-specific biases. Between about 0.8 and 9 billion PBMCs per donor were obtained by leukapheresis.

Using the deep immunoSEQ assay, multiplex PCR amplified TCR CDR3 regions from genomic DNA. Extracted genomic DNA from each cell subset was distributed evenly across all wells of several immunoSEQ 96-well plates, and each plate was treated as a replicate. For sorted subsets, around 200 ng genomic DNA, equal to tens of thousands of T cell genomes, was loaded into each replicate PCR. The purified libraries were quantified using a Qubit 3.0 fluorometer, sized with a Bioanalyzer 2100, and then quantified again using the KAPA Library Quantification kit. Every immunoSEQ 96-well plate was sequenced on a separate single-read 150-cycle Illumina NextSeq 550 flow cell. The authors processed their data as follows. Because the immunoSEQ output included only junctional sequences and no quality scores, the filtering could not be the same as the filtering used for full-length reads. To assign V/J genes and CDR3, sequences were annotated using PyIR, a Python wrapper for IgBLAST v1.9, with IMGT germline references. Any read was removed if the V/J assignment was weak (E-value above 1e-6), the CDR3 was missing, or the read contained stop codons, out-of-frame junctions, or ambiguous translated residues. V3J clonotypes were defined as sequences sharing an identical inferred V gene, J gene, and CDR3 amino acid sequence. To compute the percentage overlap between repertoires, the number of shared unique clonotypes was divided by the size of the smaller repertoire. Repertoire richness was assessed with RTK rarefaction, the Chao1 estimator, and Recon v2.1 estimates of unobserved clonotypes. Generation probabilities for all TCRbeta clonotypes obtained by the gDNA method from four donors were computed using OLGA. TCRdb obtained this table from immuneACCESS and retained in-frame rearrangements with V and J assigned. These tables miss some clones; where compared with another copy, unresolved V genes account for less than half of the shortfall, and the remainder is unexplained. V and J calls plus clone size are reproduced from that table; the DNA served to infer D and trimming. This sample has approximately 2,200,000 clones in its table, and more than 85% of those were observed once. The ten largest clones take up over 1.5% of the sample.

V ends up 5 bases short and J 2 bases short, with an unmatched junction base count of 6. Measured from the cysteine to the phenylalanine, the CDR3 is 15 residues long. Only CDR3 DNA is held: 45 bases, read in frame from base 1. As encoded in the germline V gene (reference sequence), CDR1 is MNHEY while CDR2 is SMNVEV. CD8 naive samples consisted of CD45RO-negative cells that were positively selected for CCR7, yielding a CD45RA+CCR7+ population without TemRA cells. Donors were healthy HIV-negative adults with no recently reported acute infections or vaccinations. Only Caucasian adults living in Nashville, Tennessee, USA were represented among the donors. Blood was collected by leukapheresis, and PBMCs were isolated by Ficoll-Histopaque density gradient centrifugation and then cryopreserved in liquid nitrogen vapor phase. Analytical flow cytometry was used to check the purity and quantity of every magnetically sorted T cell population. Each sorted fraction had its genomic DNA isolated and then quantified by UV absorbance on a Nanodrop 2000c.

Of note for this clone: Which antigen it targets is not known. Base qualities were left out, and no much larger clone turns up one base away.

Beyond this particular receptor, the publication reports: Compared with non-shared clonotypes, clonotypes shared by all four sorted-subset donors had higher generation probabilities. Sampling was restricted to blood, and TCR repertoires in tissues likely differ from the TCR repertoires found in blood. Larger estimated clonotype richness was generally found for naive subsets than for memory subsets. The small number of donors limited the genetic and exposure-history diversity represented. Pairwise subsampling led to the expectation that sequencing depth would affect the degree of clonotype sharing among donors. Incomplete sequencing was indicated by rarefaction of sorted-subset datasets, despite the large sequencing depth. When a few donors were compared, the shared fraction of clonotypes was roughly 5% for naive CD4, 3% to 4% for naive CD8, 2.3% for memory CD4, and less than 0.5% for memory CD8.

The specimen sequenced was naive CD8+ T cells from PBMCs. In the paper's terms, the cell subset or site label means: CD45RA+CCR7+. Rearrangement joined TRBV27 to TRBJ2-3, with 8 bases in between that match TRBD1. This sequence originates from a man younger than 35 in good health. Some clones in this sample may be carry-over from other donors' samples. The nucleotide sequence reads TGTGCCAGCAGTCGAAGGGACAGGACCACAGATACGCAGTATTTT. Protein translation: CASSRRDRTTDTQYF.